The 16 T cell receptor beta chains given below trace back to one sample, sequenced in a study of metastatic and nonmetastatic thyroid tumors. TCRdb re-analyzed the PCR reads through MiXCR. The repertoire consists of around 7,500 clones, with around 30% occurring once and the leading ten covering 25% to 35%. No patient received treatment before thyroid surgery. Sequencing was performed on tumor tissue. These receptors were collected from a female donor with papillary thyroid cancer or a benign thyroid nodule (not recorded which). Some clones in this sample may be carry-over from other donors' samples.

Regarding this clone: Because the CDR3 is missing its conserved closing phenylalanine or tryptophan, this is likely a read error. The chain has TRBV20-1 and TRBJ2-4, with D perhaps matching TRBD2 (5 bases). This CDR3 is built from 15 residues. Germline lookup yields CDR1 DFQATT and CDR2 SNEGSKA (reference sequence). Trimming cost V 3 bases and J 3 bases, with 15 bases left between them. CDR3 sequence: CSASDGEGIKNIQYS. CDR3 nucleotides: TGCAGTGCTAGTGACGGGGAAGGGATCAAAAACATTCAGTACTCC.

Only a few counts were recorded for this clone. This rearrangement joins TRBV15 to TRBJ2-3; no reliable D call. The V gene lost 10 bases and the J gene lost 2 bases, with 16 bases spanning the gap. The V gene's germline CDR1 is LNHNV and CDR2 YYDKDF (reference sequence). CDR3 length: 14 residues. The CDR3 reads CASSTISLTDTQYF. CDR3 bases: TGTGCCAGCAGTACGATTAGCCTCACAGATACGCAGTATTTT. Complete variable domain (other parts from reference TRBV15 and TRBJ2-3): DAMVIQNPRYQVTQFGKPVTLSCSQTLNHNVMYWYQQKSSQAPKLLFHYYDKDFNNEADTPDNFQSRRPNTSFCFLDIRSPGLGDTAMYLCASSTISLTDTQYFGPGTRLTVL.

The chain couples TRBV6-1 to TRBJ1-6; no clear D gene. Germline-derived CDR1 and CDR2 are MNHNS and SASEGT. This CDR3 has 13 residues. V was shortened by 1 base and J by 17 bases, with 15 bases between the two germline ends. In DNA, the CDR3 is TGTGCCAGCAGTGAAGTTGGGAATTCACAAATCCACTTT. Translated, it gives CASSEVGNSQIHF.

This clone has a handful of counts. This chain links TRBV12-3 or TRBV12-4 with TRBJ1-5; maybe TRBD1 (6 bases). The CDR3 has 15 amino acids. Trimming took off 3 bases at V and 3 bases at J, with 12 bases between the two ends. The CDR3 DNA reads TGTGCCAGCAGTTTTGGGGACACCTACAATCAGCCCCAGCATTTT. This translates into CASSFGDTYNQPQHF.

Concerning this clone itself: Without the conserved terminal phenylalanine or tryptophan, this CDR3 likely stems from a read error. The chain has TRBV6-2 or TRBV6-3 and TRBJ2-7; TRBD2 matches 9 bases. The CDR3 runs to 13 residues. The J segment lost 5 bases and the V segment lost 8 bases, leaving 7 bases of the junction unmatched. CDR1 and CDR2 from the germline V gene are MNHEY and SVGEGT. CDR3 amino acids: CASEGSGSDEQYY. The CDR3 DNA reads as TGTGCCAGCGAGGGTAGCGGGAGTGACGAGCAGTACTAC.

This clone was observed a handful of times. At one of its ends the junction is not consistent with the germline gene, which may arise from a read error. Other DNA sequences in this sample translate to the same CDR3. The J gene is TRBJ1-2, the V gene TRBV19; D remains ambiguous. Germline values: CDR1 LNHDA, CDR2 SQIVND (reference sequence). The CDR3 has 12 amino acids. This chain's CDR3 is CASSTQLYGYTF. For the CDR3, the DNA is TGTGCCAGTAGTACGCAGCTATATGGCTACACCTTT.

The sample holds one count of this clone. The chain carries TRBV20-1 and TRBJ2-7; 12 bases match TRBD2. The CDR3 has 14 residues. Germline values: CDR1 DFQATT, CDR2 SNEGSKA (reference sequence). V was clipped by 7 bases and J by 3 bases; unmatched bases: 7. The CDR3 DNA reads TGCAGTGTCATCGGACTAGCGGGGAACTACGAGCAGTACTTC. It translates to CSVIGLAGNYEQYF.

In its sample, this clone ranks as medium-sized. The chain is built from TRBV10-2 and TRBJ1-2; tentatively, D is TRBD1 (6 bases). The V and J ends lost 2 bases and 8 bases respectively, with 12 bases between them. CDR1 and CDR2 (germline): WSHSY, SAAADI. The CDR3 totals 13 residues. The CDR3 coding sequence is TGCGCCAGCAGTGAGCTGCAGGGGAACGGCTACACCTTC. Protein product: CASSELQGNGYTF.

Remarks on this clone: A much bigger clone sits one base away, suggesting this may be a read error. Here the CDR3 reads CAWSLYYGYTF. CDR3 DNA: TGTGCCTGGAGCCTTTACTATGGCTACACCTTC. The chain joins TRBV30 to TRBJ1-2; no definite D call. CDR1 is GTSNPN and CDR2 is SVGIG in the germline V gene (reference sequence). V was cut by 3 bases and J by 3 bases, with 5 bases left in between. CDR3 length: 11 residues.

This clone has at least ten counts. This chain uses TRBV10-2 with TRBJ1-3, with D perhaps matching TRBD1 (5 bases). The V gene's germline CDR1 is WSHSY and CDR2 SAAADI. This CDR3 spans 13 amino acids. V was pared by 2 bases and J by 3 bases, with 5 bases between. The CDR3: CASSEQGGNTIYF. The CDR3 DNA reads TGCGCCAGCAGTGAGCAGGGTGGAAACACCATATATTTT.

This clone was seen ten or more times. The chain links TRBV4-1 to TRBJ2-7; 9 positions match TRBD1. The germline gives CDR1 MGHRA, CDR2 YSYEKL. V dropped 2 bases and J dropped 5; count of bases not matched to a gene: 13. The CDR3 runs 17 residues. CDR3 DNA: TGCGCCAGCAGCCAAACCGGGGGCGGACAGGGGAGTAACGAGCAGTACTTC. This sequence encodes CASSQTGGGQGSNEQYF.

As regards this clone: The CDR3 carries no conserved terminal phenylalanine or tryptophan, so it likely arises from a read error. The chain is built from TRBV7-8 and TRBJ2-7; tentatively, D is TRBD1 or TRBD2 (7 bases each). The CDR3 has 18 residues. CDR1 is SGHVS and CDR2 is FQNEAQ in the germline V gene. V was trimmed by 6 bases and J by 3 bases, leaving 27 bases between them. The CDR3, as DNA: TGTGCCAGCAGTTTGGCGGCGGGGAGCAGGGGGGGGCTCTACGAGCAGTACCTC. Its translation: CASSLAAGSRGGLYEQYL.

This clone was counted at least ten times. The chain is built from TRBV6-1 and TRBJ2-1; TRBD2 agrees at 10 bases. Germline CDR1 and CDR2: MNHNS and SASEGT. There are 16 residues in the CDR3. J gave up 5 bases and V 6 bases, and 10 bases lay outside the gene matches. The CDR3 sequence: CASSSYGLADDNEQFF. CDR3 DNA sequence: TGTGCCAGCAGCTCCTATGGACTAGCGGATGACAATGAGCAGTTCTTC.

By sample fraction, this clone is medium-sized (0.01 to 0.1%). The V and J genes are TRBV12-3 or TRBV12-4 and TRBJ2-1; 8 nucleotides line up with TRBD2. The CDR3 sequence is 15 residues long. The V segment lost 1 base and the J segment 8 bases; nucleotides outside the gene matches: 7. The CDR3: CASSLGTGGPYEQFF. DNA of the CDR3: TGTGCCAGCAGTTTAGGTACGGGGGGGCCTTATGAGCAGTTCTTC.

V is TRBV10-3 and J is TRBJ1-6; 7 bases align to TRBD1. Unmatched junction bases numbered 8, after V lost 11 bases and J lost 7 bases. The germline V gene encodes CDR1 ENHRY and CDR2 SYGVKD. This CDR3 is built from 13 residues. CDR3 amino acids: CAHRGAWNSPLHF. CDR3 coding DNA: TGTGCCCACAGGGGCGCGTGGAATTCACCCCTCCACTTT.

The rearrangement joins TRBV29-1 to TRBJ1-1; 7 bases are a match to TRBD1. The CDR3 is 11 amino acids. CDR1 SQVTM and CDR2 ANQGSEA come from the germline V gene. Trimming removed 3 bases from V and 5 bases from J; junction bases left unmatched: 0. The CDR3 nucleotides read TGCAGCGTTGACAGGGGGACTGAAGCTTTCTTT. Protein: CSVDRGTEAFF.